The 27 T cell receptor beta chains below come from one sample, sequenced in a study of T cells after yellow fever vaccination. In TCRdb, the 5' RACE reads were re-called with MiXCR into one record per CDR3 protein. The sample carries fewer than 500,000 distinct CDR3 sequences, 18% recorded once. Sequenced material: PBMCs, taken before the yellow fever booster vaccination. The receptors come from a young man who received the YFV17D yellow fever vaccine.

The V and J genes are TRBV15 and TRBJ1-6; a weak D match, TRBD1 (6 bases). The V end was cut by 3 bases, the J end by 15 bases, with 15 bases between. Germline loops: CDR1 LNHNV, CDR2 YYDKDF (reference sequence). The CDR3 consists of 13 residues. The CDR3 DNA is TGTGCCACCAGCAGGGAACAGGGAAGGAACCTCCACTTT. Translating it yields CATSREQGRNLHF.

This clonotype was observed a handful of times. The chain combines TRBV11-2 with TRBJ2-2; D remains ambiguous. Between the trimmed V and J ends, which lost 6 bases and 6 bases, there was a span of 11 bases. The CDR3 spans 13 residues. The germline V gene encodes CDR1 SGHAT and CDR2 FQNNGV. The CDR3 sequence: CASRRNQPGELFF. CDR3 bases: TGTGCCAGCAGGAGGAATCAGCCCGGGGAGCTGTTTTTT.

The V and J genes are TRBV29-1 and TRBJ2-7; no clear D gene. The V gene's germline CDR1 is SQVTM and CDR2 ANQGSEA. The CDR3 sequence is 13 residues long. V was shortened by 1 base and J by 0 bases, with 7 bases between the two germline ends. The DNA of the CDR3 is TGCAGCGTTGAAGTCACGGACTCCTACGAGCAGTACTTC. Protein sequence: CSVEVTDSYEQYF.

The chain has TRBV7-8 and TRBJ1-4; TRBD1 matches 8 bases. The CDR3 runs 19 residues. Germline trimming cut 4 bases from V and 0 bases from J; bases unmatched to any gene: 13. CDR1 is SGHVS, CDR2 FQNEAQ, per germline. CDR3 region: CASSWSGQGVSPTNEKLFF. DNA of the CDR3: TGTGCCAGCAGCTGGTCCGGACAGGGAGTATCTCCAACTAATGAAAAACTGTTTTTT.

The chain combines TRBV9 with TRBJ2-2; 10 bases match TRBD2. Germline assignment: CDR1 SGDLS and CDR2 YYNGEE. Germline trimming cut 0 bases from V and 5 bases from J; bases unmatched to any gene: 4. This CDR3 spans 16 amino acids. CDR3 protein: CASSVEAGGRTGELFF. CDR3 nucleotides: TGTGCCAGCAGCGTAGAAGCGGGGGGGCGAACCGGGGAGCTGTTTTTT.

This clonotype was found a few times. This chain uses TRBV6-6 with TRBJ1-1; no definite D call. V lost 0 bases to trimming and J lost 5 bases, with 10 bases between them. Germline CDR1 and CDR2: MNHNY and SVGAGI (reference sequence). The CDR3 loop spans 14 amino acids. The CDR3 sequence: CASSYSLGGTEAFF. The CDR3 DNA is TGTGCCAGCAGTTACTCGCTGGGAGGGACTGAAGCTTTCTTT.

The chain combines TRBV10-1 with TRBJ2-3; the D is unclear. With 10 bases removed from V and 1 base from J, the gap between germline ends came to 12 bases. CDR3 length: 13 residues. Germline lookup yields CDR1 WNHNN and CDR2 SYGVQD (reference sequence). DNA of the CDR3: TGCGCCAACCAGATACGAGGCACAGATACGCAGTATTTT. It specifies CANQIRGTDTQYF.

This clonotype appeared many times. V usage is TRBV12-3 or TRBV12-4 and J usage is TRBJ2-5; 12 bases map to TRBD2. The V segment lost 5 bases and the J segment 5 bases; nucleotides outside the gene matches: 9. The CDR3 loop spans 16 amino acids. CDR3 protein: CASSAPSGGAYETQYF. The CDR3 DNA reads as TGTGCCAGCAGTGCCCCTAGCGGGGGGGCCTATGAGACCCAGTACTTC.

This clonotype was picked up a small number of times. V gene TRBV30 combines with J gene TRBJ2-1; possibly TRBD1 or TRBD2 for D (5 bases each). The V and J ends lost 6 bases and 7 bases respectively, with 19 bases between them. CDR3 length: 14 residues. Germline CDR1 is GTSNPN and CDR2 is SVGIG (reference sequence). CDR3 in amino acids: CACGAAGLANEQFF. The CDR3, as DNA: TGTGCCTGCGGGGCCGCCGGGTTGGCAAATGAGCAGTTCTTC.

This clonotype was recorded a few times. The CDR3 spells CASSQDGVGGPQHF. The CDR3, as DNA: TGCGCCAGCAGCCAAGATGGGGTGGGGGGGCCCCAGCATTTT. The V gene is TRBV4-3, the J gene TRBJ1-5; maybe TRBD1 (5 bases). The CDR3 is 14 amino acids. V lost 0 bases and J lost 9, with 12 bases in between. Germline V gene data show CDR1 as LGHNA and CDR2 as YSLEER.

V usage is TRBV5-1 and J usage is TRBJ2-3; TRBD2 matches 8 bases. CDR1 and CDR2 from the germline V gene are SGHRS and YFSETQ. This CDR3 contains 16 residues. The trim removed 2 bases at V and 0 bases at J, leaving 5 bases unmatched. This CDR3 is CASSLERGRSTDTQYF. CDR3 DNA: TGCGCCAGCAGCTTAGAGCGGGGGCGCAGCACAGATACGCAGTATTTT.

The V call is TRBV2, the J call TRBJ2-6, with 10 bases lining up with TRBD1. With 7 bases clipped from V and 4 bases from J, the junction kept 10 bases outside the gene matches. Germline loops: CDR1 SNHLY, CDR2 FYNNEI. The length of the CDR3 is 17 residues. In DNA, the CDR3 is TGTGCCAGCAATACCGGGACAGGGGTATCAGGGGCCAACGTCCTGACTTTC. Residues: CASNTGTGVSGANVLTF.

The chain employs TRBV4-1 and TRBJ1-6, with TRBD1 matching 7 bases. V lost 4 bases, J lost 8 bases, and 8 bases stayed unmatched. Germline V gene lookup returns CDR1 MGHRA and CDR2 YSYEKL. The CDR3 contains 15 residues. The CDR3 nucleotides are TGCGCCAGCAGCCGCCCCGAGCAGGGGGATTCACCCCTCCACTTT. Translating gives CASSRPEQGDSPLHF.

This clonotype was detected a few times. The rearrangement joins TRBV7-9 to TRBJ1-2, with D possibly being TRBD1 (6 bases). Germline V gene sequence: CDR1 SEHNR, CDR2 FQNEAQ (reference sequence). V gave up 6 bases and J gave up 0 bases, with 8 bases separating them. CDR3 length equals 13 residues. The CDR3 loop is CASRGGANYGYTF. Here the CDR3 DNA reads TGTGCCAGCAGAGGGGGAGCTAACTATGGCTACACCTTC.

This clonotype was counted ten times or more. CDR3: CASSSRTGQGNQPQHF. The CDR3 nucleotides read TGTGCCAGCAGCTCCCGGACAGGGCAAGGCAATCAGCCCCAGCATTTT. The gene calls are TRBV7-2 and TRBJ1-5; 8 nucleotides agree with TRBD1. V shed 4 bases, J shed 2 bases, and the junction held 7 bases outside the gene matches. The CDR3 is 16 amino acids. Germline V CDR1 and CDR2: SGHTA, FQGNSA. The full variable domain, in which reference TRBV7-2 and TRBJ1-5 provide the parts outside the CDR3, is GAGVSQSPSNKVTEKGKDVELRCDPISGHTALYWYRQSLGQGLEFLIYFQGNSAPDKSGLPSDRFSAERTGGSVSTLTIQRTQQEDSAVYLCASSSRTGQGNQPQHFGDGTRLSIL.

This clonotype was counted only a few times. The chain combines TRBV12-3 or TRBV12-4 with TRBJ2-1; no clear D gene. Trimming left V 6 bases short and J 8 bases short, with 17 bases between. The CDR3 length is 14 residues. CDR3 sequence: CASSPLTRSDEQFF. The CDR3 nucleotides are TGTGCCAGCAGCCCTCTAACGCGAAGCGATGAGCAGTTCTTC.

This clonotype came up a few times. The chain uses TRBV4-1 and TRBJ1-2; no definite D call. V lost 0 bases to trimming and J lost 4 bases, with 12 bases between them. The CDR3 spans 15 residues. Germline lookup yields CDR1 MGHRA and CDR2 YSYEKL. This CDR3 reads CASSQESRGVYGYTF. The CDR3 nucleotides read TGCGCCAGCAGCCAAGAAAGCCGGGGAGTCTATGGCTACACCTTC.

J is TRBJ2-3 and V is TRBV2; D call uncertain. This CDR3 has 15 residues. V was clipped by 7 bases and J by 5 bases, with 19 bases between them. CDR1 is SNHLY and CDR2 is FYNNEI in the germline V gene. The CDR3 reads CASNSQSSRRDTQYF. Here the CDR3 DNA reads TGTGCCAGCAACTCCCAGTCGAGTCGGAGAGATACGCAGTATTTT.

DNA of the CDR3: TGTGCCAGCAGGTGGACTAGCGACACCGGGGAGCTGTTTTTT. Protein product: CASRWTSDTGELFF. This chain connects TRBV7-6 to TRBJ2-2; 9 nucleotides match TRBD2. CDR1 and CDR2 from the germline V gene are SGHVS and FNYEAQ. This CDR3 has 14 amino acids. J was trimmed by 3 bases and V by 6 bases; bases with no gene match: 2.

This rearrangement joins TRBV12-2 to TRBJ1-5. TRBV12-2 has pseudogene status. The CDR3 is made up of 14 amino acids. The CDR3 region has the DNA TGTGCAAGTCGCTTAGACCCCAACAATCAGCCCCAGCATTTT. It translates to CASRLDPNNQPQHF.

The chain couples TRBV29-1 to TRBJ2-6; D gene uncertain. This CDR3 is 13 amino acids long. Looked up from germline, CDR1 is SQVTM and CDR2 is ANQGSEA. Trimming removed 7 bases from V and 5 bases from J, with 12 bases in between. CDR3 nucleotides: TGCAGCGCCGCCGTGGGTAGGGCCAACGTCCTGACTTTC. Its protein is CSAAVGRANVLTF.

This chain uses TRBV6-5 with TRBJ1-6; no definite D call. The ends were cut back, 5 bases at V and 7 bases at J, with 9 bases in the middle. Germline CDR1 is MNHEY and CDR2 is SVGAGI. The length of the CDR3 is 13 residues. The CDR3 DNA is TGTGCCAGCAGTGGGCAGGCCAATTCACCCCTCCACTTT. This codes for CASSGQANSPLHF.

This clonotype was seen a few times. The chain couples TRBV5-1 to TRBJ2-3, with 10 bases identical to TRBD1. This CDR3 region has 15 residues. Germline V gene lookup returns CDR1 SGHRS and CDR2 YFSETQ. Trimming at V came to 4 bases and at J to 2 bases, leaving 4 bases not matched to a gene. CDR3 sequence: CASSHGQGVTDTQYF. The DNA for the CDR3 is TGCGCCAGCAGCCACGGACAGGGGGTCACAGATACGCAGTATTTT.

The V and J genes are TRBV20-1 and TRBJ2-7; TRBD1 matches 10 bases. The CDR3 has 14 amino acids. Germline assignment: CDR1 DFQATT and CDR2 SNEGSKA (reference sequence). V shed 3 bases and J 6 bases; nucleotides not matched to a gene: 8. CDR3 bases: TGCAGTGCTAGCCGGACAGGGGGAGGATCCGAGCAGTACTTC. This encodes CSASRTGGGSEQYF.

The V call is TRBV12-3 or TRBV12-4, the J call TRBJ1-2; D not resolved. The CDR3 length is 13 residues. The V end was cut by 5 bases, the J end by 6 bases, with 13 bases between. CDR3 DNA: TGTGCCAGCAGTCACCGCGGCAGAAATGGCTACACCTTC. Protein: CASSHRGRNGYTF.

The V and J genes are TRBV20-1 and TRBJ1-1; maybe TRBD1 (6 bases). Germline V gene data show CDR1 as DFQATT and CDR2 as SNEGSKA (reference sequence). With 0 bases removed from V and 8 bases from J, the gap between germline ends came to 19 bases. The CDR3 length is 15 residues. DNA of the CDR3: TGCAGTGCTAGAGATTTGGGGGGGCCGGGCCTCGAAGCTTTCTTT. This codes for CSARDLGGPGLEAFF.

Here the CDR3 reads CASSQEGRVDTQYF. Written as DNA, the CDR3 is TGCGCCAGCAGCCAAGAGGGGAGGGTGGATACGCAGTATTTT. The V and J genes are TRBV4-1 and TRBJ2-3; the match to TRBD2 covers 7 bases. CDR3 length: 14 residues. Germline CDR1 reads MGHRA; CDR2 reads YSYEKL. The junction had 3 bases not matched to a gene; V was cut back by 0 bases and J by 6 bases.